This is a list of T cell receptor beta chains from one sample in a study of cytomegalovirus exposure and HLA in healthy donors. TCRdb keeps only in-frame clones here, not all; method: immunoSEQ multiplex PCR. The sample lists about 130,000 clones, around 80% occurring once. The specimen was PBMCs. The receptors stem from a man aged 35 to 55 in good health and CMV-seropositive. CDR3s include the opening cysteine and the closing phenylalanine or tryptophan. The order of the fields is D gene, V gene, clone size, J gene, CDR3 protein, CDR3 DNA. D genes are given only for firm matches. Only part of the rows carry a size: once, few, many, or a class if the clone is expanded.

>-|TRBV10-3|-|TRBJ1-2
CAISEGGYGYTF
TGTGCCATCAGTGAGGGAGGGTATGGCTACACCTTC
>-|TRBV7-9|-|TRBJ2-3
CASSLRGGDTQYF
TGTGCCAGCAGCTTGCGAGGCGGCGATACGCAGTATTTT
>TRBD1|TRBV2|few|TRBJ2-7
CASTRGDRGNEQYF
TGTGCCAGCACCCGAGGGGACAGGGGGAACGAGCAGTACTTC
>-|TRBV6-5|-|TRBJ1-6
CASSYSPIRPLHF
TGTGCCAGCAGTTACTCACCTATTCGACCCCTCCACTTT
>TRBD2|TRBV5-1|-|TRBJ2-1
CASSRRAGVNNEQFF
TGCGCCAGCAGCCGCCGCGCGGGAGTTAACAATGAGCAGTTCTTC
>-|TRBV30|-|TRBJ1-2
CAWSLSAGYYGYTF
TGTGCCTGGAGTCTCTCGGCGGGCTACTATGGCTACACCTTC
>TRBD2|TRBV7-2|few|TRBJ2-7
CASSLSSSGRPTYEQYF
TGTGCCAGCAGCTTAAGTTCTAGCGGGAGGCCCACCTACGAGCAGTACTTC
>TRBD1|TRBV6-5|-|TRBJ1-5
CASSWDRGNQPQHF
TGTGCCAGCAGTTGGGACAGGGGGAATCAGCCCCAGCATTTT
>TRBD2|TRBV18|-|TRBJ2-7
CASSLDAGVGFYEQYF
TGTGCCAGCTCACTTGATGCGGGGGTCGGATTCTACGAGCAGTACTTC
>-|TRBV9|-|TRBJ2-5
CASSEHPYAETQYF
TGTGCCAGCAGCGAGCACCCATACGCGGAGACCCAGTACTTC
>TRBD1|TRBV5-6|-|TRBJ2-5
CASSLLQGVFETQYF
TGTGCCAGCAGCTTGCTGCAGGGGGTTTTCGAGACCCAGTACTTC
>-|TRBV4-1|-|TRBJ2-7
CASSLPQALTQSYEQYF
TGCGCCAGCAGCCTCCCCCAGGCCCTTACCCAATCCTACGAGCAGTACTTC
>-|TRBV10-3|few|TRBJ2-5
CAISEEAWGGEETQYF
TGTGCCATCAGTGAGGAGGCTTGGGGCGGGGAAGAGACCCAGTACTTC
>-|TRBV10-3|-|TRBJ1-1
CALTDGPGDTEAFF
TGTGCCCTAACGGACGGGCCAGGGGACACTGAAGCTTTCTTT
>-|TRBV4-1|-|TRBJ1-1
CASSQKYLGERNTEAFF
TGCGCCAGCAGCCAGAAATATCTCGGGGAACGGAACACTGAAGCTTTCTTT
>-|TRBV7-9|few|TRBJ2-2
CASSFGQYTGELFF
TGTGCCAGCAGTTTTGGACAGTACACCGGGGAGCTGTTTTTT
>-|TRBV2|-|TRBJ2-2
CASSVGQSTGELFF
TGTGCCAGCAGTGTCGGACAGTCGACCGGGGAGCTGTTTTTT
>-|TRBV5-1|few|TRBJ2-5
CASSLTERETQYF
TGCGCCAGCAGCTTAACGGAGAGAGAGACCCAGTACTTC
>TRBD2|TRBV6-5|few|TRBJ2-2
CAGGDGNTGELFF
TGTGCCGGGGGGGATGGGAACACCGGGGAGCTGTTTTTT
>TRBD2|TRBV15|-|TRBJ2-1
CATSGGAGGLIDEQFF
TGTGCCACCAGCGGAGGAGCGGGAGGGCTTATAGATGAGCAGTTCTTC
>-|TRBV4-1|few|TRBJ2-7
CASRPNSLPLGYEQYF
TGCGCCAGCAGACCTAACAGTCTCCCTCTGGGCTACGAGCAGTACTTC
>-|TRBV5-6|-|TRBJ2-1
CASSFTSFNEQFF
TGTGCCAGCAGCTTTACATCGTTCAATGAGCAGTTCTTC
>-|TRBV19|few|TRBJ1-3
CASSTPRQASGNTIYF
TGTGCCAGTAGTACGCCCCGACAGGCGTCTGGAAACACCATATATTTT
>TRBD1|TRBV19|-|TRBJ2-2
CASTGRGLTGELFF
TGTGCCAGTACGGGCAGGGGGCTCACCGGGGAGCTGTTTTTT
>TRBD1|TRBV5-6|once|TRBJ1-6
CASSLALQGTYNSPLHF
TGTGCCAGCAGCTTGGCCCTACAGGGGACCTATAATTCACCCCTCCACTTT
>TRBD2|TRBV7-2|-|TRBJ2-2
CASSRGLAWSTGELFF
TGTGCCAGCAGCCGGGGACTAGCTTGGAGCACCGGGGAGCTGTTTTTT
>-|TRBV7-9|-|TRBJ1-1
CASSLWGGTEAFF
TGTGCCAGCAGCTTATGGGGGGGCACTGAAGCTTTCTTT
>TRBD1|TRBV29-1|-|TRBJ2-1
CSVGRDRGGNEQFF
TGCAGCGTTGGCCGGGACAGGGGGGGGAATGAGCAGTTCTTC
>-|TRBV5-6|-|TRBJ1-2
CASSLRAQVGGRNYGYTF
TGTGCCAGCAGCTTGAGGGCCCAGGTCGGGGGGCGCAACTATGGCTACACCTTC
>-|TRBV7-9|few|TRBJ1-2
CASSLAWGEDGYTF
TGTGCCAGCAGCTTAGCGTGGGGGGAAGATGGCTACACCTTC
>-|TRBV5-1|-|TRBJ2-3
CASSWGDRSSTDTQYF
TGCGCCAGCAGTTGGGGGGACCGATCAAGCACAGATACGCAGTATTTT
>TRBD1|TRBV7-9|few|TRBJ1-2
CASSGRLGQGALGYTF
TGTGCCAGCAGCGGACGGTTGGGACAGGGGGCGTTAGGCTACACCTTC
>TRBD1|TRBV11-3|-|TRBJ2-1
CASSLRQGIYNEQFF
TGTGCCAGCAGCTTGCGACAGGGAATTTACAATGAGCAGTTCTTC
>-|TRBV5-1|-|TRBJ2-5
CASSRDYQETQYF
TGCGCCAGCAGCCGGGACTACCAAGAGACCCAGTACTTC
>TRBD1|TRBV5-1|-|TRBJ1-1
CASSLTGANTEAFF
TGCGCCAGCAGCTTGACAGGGGCGAACACTGAAGCTTTCTTT
>TRBD2|TRBV6-1|-|TRBJ2-5
CASSEARLAGVETQYF
TGTGCCAGCAGTGAAGCCAGGCTAGCGGGAGTGGAGACCCAGTACTTC